One sample yielded the 14 T cell receptor beta chains listed below, sequenced in a study of T-cell reconstitution after alpha-beta-depleted transplantation in children. This sample's TCRbeta library carried unique molecular identifier barcodes. TCRdb ran MiXCR on the PCR reads and lists one entry per CDR3 protein. The sample includes 490,000 or so distinct CDR3 sequences, under 15% seen only once; the top ten take less than 6.5%. Sequencing was performed on PBMCs from the stem cell graft donor, taken from the stem cell graft. Every receptor here comes from a human donor who donated a stem cell graft to a child with combined immunodeficiency.

The chain has TRBV10-3 and TRBJ2-5; 7 bases match TRBD2. Germline V gene data show CDR1 as ENHRY and CDR2 as SYGVKD. This CDR3 contains 13 residues. V lost 8 bases to trimming and J lost 4 bases; unmatched junction nucleotides: 7. The CDR3, as DNA: TGTGCCATCCTAGCGGAAGTGGGAGAGACCCAGTACTTC. It yields the protein CAILAEVGETQYF.

V gene TRBV3-1 combines with J gene TRBJ2-4, with 15 bases matching TRBD2. The V segment lost 6 bases and the J segment 6 bases; nucleotides outside the gene matches: 9. Per germline, CDR1 LGHDT and CDR2 YNNKEL (reference sequence). The CDR3 sequence is 17 residues long. CDR3 region: CASSFGLAGGPRNIQYF. The CDR3 coding sequence is TGTGCCAGCAGTTTTGGACTAGCGGGAGGGCCTAGAAACATTCAGTACTTC.

In its sample, this clonotype was seen many times. The J gene is TRBJ2-7, the V gene TRBV6-1; no clear D gene. V was shortened by 4 bases and J by 3 bases, with 10 bases between the two germline ends. The germline CDR1 and CDR2 sequences are MNHNS and SASEGT. The CDR3 has 13 amino acids. CDR3 sequence: CASSGSLFYEQYF. The CDR3 coding sequence is TGTGCCAGCAGTGGTTCCCTTTTCTACGAGCAGTACTTC.

This clonotype was counted at least ten times. The chain couples TRBV12-3 or TRBV12-4 to TRBJ2-7; the match to TRBD2 covers 11 bases. Trimming at V came to 5 bases and at J to 3 bases, leaving 6 bases not matched to a gene. This CDR3 has 15 residues. CDR3 protein: CASSRDGTSGYEQYF. The CDR3 bases are TGTGCCAGCAGTCGCGACGGGACTAGCGGCTACGAGCAGTACTTC.

This clonotype occurred many times. This chain connects TRBV10-3 to TRBJ2-3, with D tentatively TRBD2 (6 bases). The V gene's germline CDR1 is ENHRY and CDR2 SYGVKD. CDR3 length: 15 residues. V lost 2 bases to trimming and J lost 0 bases, with 9 bases between them. Here the CDR3 reads CAISEEGTSTDTQYF. CDR3 coding DNA: TGTGCCATCAGTGAGGAGGGGACTAGCACAGATACGCAGTATTTT.

This chain uses TRBV10-3 with TRBJ2-1, with 12 bases lining up with TRBD1. Germline-derived CDR1 and CDR2 are ENHRY and SYGVKD. The length of the CDR3 is 14 residues. With V trimmed by 8 bases and J by 7 bases, 6 bases remained unmatched. The CDR3 loop is CAIGDRGRENEQFF. The CDR3 nucleotides are TGTGCCATCGGGGACAGGGGGCGAGAGAATGAGCAGTTCTTC.

This clonotype was found a few times. V usage is TRBV7-9 and J usage is TRBJ2-1, with 7 bases lining up with TRBD1. V was clipped by 5 bases and J by 4 bases; unmatched bases: 8. The V gene's germline CDR1 is SEHNR and CDR2 FQNEAQ (reference sequence). The CDR3 contains 15 residues. CDR3 bases: TGTGCCAGCAGCGAACAAGGGACAGTATACAATGAGCAGTTCTTC. It specifies CASSEQGTVYNEQFF.

The chain is built from TRBV12-3 or TRBV12-4 and TRBJ2-5, with 8 positions matching TRBD2. The V and J ends lost 6 bases and 0 bases, in that order; junction bases with no gene match: 9. The CDR3 has 16 amino acids. CDR3: CASSMLSGEDQETQYF. CDR3 coding DNA: TGTGCCAGCAGCATGCTTAGCGGGGAGGACCAAGAGACCCAGTACTTC.

The V and J genes are TRBV11-2 and TRBJ2-2, with D possibly being TRBD1 or TRBD2 (5 bases each). V gave up 7 bases and J gave up 7 bases, with 16 bases separating them. CDR1 and CDR2 (germline): SGHAT, FQNNGV. The CDR3 loop spans 14 amino acids. The chain's CDR3 is CASTRQGESGELFF. CDR3 coding DNA: TGTGCCAGCACGCGGCAGGGAGAGAGCGGGGAGCTGTTTTTT.

This clonotype was detected a few times. The CDR3 spells CAWMGFSDTQYF. CDR3 DNA: TGTGCCTGGATGGGATTTTCGGATACGCAGTATTTT. The rearrangement joins TRBV30 to TRBJ2-3; D gene uncertain. The CDR3 runs to 12 residues. CDR1 and CDR2 (germline): GTSNPN, SVGIG (reference sequence). V was shortened by 4 bases and J by 6 bases, with 11 bases between the two germline ends.

This clonotype was recorded many times. V is TRBV9 and J is TRBJ2-3, with D possibly being TRBD2 (7 bases). V gave up 4 bases and J gave up 5 bases, with 17 bases separating them. Germline V CDR1 and CDR2: SGDLS, YYNGEE. This CDR3 has 15 amino acids. For the CDR3, the DNA is TGTGCCAGCAGCAAAGGGGGGGCCTGGTTAGATACGCAGTATTTT. It specifies CASSKGGAWLDTQYF.

V gene TRBV7-6 combines with J gene TRBJ2-2, with unresolved D. The CDR3 covers 14 residues. The V end was cut by 0 bases, the J end by 5 bases, with 7 bases between. CDR1 is SGHVS and CDR2 is FNYEAQ in the germline V gene. This CDR3 is CASSLAPITGELFF. The CDR3 nucleotides are TGTGCCAGCAGCTTAGCCCCAATTACCGGGGAGCTGTTTTTT.

This clonotype was counted at least ten times. This chain links TRBV5-1 with TRBJ1-6, with D tentatively TRBD1 (5 bases). CDR1 SGHRS and CDR2 YFSETQ come from the germline V gene. This CDR3 comprises 15 residues. The V and J ends lost 0 bases and 6 bases respectively, with 10 bases between them. The CDR3 DNA follows: TGCGCCAGCAGCTTGGGACAGAGCGGTAATTCACCCCTCCACTTT. Protein sequence: CASSLGQSGNSPLHF.

The table lists this clonotype with many counts. The chain carries TRBV7-2 and TRBJ2-1; D might be TRBD1 (6 bases). The CDR3 is 15 amino acids. Trimming stripped 4 bases from V and 2 bases from J, with 12 bases between. Germline values: CDR1 SGHTA, CDR2 FQGNSA. CDR3 region: CASSYQGLAYNEQFF. DNA for the CDR3: TGTGCCAGCAGCTACCAGGGGCTTGCCTACAATGAGCAGTTCTTC.